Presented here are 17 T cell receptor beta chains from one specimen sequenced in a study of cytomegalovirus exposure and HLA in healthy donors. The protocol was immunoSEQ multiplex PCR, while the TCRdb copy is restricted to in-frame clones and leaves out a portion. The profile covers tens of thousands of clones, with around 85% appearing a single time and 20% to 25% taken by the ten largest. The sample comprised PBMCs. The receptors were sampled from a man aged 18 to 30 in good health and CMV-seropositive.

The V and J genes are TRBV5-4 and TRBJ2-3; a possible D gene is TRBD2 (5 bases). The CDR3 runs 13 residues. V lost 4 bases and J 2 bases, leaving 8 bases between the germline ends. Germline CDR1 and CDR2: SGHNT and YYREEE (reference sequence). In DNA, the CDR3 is TGTGCCAGCAGCCCGGGGTCCACAGATACGCAGTATTTT. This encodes CASSPGSTDTQYF.

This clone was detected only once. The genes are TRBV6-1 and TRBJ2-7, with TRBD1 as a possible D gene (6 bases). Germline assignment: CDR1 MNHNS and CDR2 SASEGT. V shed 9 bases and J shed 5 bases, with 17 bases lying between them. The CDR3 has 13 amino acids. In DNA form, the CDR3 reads TGTGCCAGTTTCTACAGGGCGAAGGACGAGCAGTACTTC. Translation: CASFYRAKDEQYF.

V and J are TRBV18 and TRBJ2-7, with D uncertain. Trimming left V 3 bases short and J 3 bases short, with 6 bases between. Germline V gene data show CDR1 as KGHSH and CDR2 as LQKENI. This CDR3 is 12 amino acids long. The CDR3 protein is CASSPNNYEQYV. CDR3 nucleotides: TGTGCCAGCTCACCGAACAACTACGAGCAGTACGTC.

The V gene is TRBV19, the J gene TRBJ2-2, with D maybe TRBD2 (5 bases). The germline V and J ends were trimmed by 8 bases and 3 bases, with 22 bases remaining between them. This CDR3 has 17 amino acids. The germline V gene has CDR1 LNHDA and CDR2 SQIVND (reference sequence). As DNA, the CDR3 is TGTGCCAGTTGTTTGGGCGGGCAAACCCGCGACACCGGGGAGCTGTTTTTT. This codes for CASCLGGQTRDTGELFF.

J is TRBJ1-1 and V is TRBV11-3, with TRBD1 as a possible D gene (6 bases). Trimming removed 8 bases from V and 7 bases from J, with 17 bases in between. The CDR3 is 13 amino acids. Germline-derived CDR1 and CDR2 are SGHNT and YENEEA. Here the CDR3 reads CASGVGRGSEAFF. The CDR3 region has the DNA TGTGCCAGCGGGGTTGGAAGGGGGAGTGAAGCTTTCTTT.

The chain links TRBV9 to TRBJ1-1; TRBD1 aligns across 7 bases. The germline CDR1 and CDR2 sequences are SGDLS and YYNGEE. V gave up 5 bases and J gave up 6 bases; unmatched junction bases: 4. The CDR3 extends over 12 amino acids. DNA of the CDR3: TGTGCCAGCAGTCGACAGGGCGCTGAAGCTTTCTTT. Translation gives CASSRQGAEAFF.

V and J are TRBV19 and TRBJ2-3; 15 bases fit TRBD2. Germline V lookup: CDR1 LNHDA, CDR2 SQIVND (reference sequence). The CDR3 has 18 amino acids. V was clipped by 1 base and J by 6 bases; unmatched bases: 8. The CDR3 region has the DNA TGTGCCAGTAGTATAGGCCCGGGACTAGCGGGAGGAGGGGATACGCAGTATTTT. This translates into CASSIGPGLAGGGDTQYF.

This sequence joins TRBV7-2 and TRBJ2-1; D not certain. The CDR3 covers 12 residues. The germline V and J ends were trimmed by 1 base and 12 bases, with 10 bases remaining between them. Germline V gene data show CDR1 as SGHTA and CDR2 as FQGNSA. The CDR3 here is CASSLGQSPQFF. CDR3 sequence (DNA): TGTGCCAGCAGCTTAGGACAAAGTCCGCAGTTCTTC. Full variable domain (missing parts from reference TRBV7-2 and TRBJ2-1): GAGVSQSPSNKVTEKGKDVELRCDPISGHTALYWYRQSLGQGLEFLIYFQGNSAPDKSGLPSDRFSAERTGGSVSTLTIQRTQQEDSAVYLCASSLGQSPQFFGPGTRLTVL.

The CDR3 here is CASSDSRLAKNIQYF. The CDR3, as DNA: TGTGCCAGCAGTGACTCCAGGCTAGCCAAAAACATTCAGTACTTC. The chain is built from TRBV2 and TRBJ2-4; D gene uncertain. The CDR3 length is 15 residues. Trimming took off 3 bases at V and 0 bases at J, with 9 bases between the two ends. The germline V gene has CDR1 SNHLY and CDR2 FYNNEI.

The CDR3, as DNA: TGTGCCAGTAGTATAAAGGCGGGGCCAGTCGACAATCAGCCCCAGCATTTT. Its translation is CASSIKAGPVDNQPQHF. The gene calls are TRBV19 and TRBJ1-5, with D possibly TRBD1 on 5 matching bases. V was clipped by 2 bases and J by 3 bases, with 17 bases between them. CDR1 LNHDA and CDR2 SQIVND come from the germline V gene (reference sequence). The CDR3 has 17 amino acids.

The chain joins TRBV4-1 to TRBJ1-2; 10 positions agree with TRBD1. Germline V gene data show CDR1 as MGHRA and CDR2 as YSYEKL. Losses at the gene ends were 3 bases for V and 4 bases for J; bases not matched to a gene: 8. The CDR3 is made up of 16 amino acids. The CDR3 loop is CASSHTRTGGGYGYTF. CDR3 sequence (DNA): TGCGCCAGCAGCCATACCCGGACAGGGGGAGGCTATGGCTACACCTTC.

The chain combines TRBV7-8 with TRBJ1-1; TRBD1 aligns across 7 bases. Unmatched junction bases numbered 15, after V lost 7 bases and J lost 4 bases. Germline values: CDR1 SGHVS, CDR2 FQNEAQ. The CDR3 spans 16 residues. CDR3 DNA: TGTGCCAGCACCCAATTGGGTGGGGACAGTCTCACTGAAGCTTTCTTT. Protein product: CASTQLGGDSLTEAFF.

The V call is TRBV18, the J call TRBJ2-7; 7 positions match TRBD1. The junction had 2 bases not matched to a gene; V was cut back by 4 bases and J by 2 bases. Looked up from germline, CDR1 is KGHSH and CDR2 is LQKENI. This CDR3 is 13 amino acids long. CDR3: CASSLGTAYEQYF. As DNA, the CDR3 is TGTGCCAGCTCACTCGGGACAGCCTACGAGCAGTACTTC.

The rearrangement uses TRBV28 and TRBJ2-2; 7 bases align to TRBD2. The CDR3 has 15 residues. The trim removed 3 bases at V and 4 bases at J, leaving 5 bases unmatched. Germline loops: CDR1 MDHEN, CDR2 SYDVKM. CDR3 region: CASSLGGVSTGELFF. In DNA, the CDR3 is TGTGCCAGCAGTTTGGGGGGGGTTAGCACCGGGGAGCTGTTTTTT. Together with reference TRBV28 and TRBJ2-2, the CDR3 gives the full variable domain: DVKVTQSSRYLVKRTGEKVFLECVQDMDHENMFWYRQDPGLGLRLIYFSYDVKMKEKGDIPEGYSVSREKKERFSLILESASTNQTSMYLCASSLGGVSTGELFFGEGSRLTVL.

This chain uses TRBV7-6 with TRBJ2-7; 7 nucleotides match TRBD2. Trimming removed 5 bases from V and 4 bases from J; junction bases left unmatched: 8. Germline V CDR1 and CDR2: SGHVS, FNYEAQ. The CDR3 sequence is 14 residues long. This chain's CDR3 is CASSPGLGGYEQYV. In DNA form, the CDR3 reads TGTGCCAGCAGCCCTGGACTAGGAGGATACGAGCAGTACGTC.

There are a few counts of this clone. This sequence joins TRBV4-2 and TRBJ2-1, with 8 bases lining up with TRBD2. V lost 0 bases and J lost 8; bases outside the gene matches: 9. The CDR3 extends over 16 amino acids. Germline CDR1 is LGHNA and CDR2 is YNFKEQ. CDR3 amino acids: CASSQDRSGGPDEQFF. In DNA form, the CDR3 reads TGTGCCAGCAGCCAAGATCGGTCGGGAGGGCCCGATGAGCAGTTCTTC.

The CDR3 region has the DNA TGTGCCAGCAGCTTAGTCCCAGGGGACGAGACCCAGTACTTC. Translation: CASSLVPGDETQYF. This chain links TRBV7-7 with TRBJ2-5; D might be TRBD1 (6 bases). Germline V gene lookup returns CDR1 SSHAT and CDR2 FNYEAQ (reference sequence). V lost 1 base to trimming and J lost 5 bases, with 11 bases between them. The CDR3 sequence is 14 residues long.